These 8 T cell receptor beta chains were sequenced from one sample in a study of blood T cells in healthy people across ages (dated by TCRdb to the mid-2010s). The library came from 5' RACE. Sequenced on an Illumina HiSeq 2500. A second PCR of about 6 to 12 cycles was run with a J-beta primer mix and a sample-barcoded 5' primer. Using fastp trimming at Q25 and MiXCR clonotype assembly, TCRdb reanalyzed the public sequencing data and kept in-frame beta chains. Under each unique CDR3 protein, matching rows form one entry showing the most common genes and DNA. For this sample there are 850,000 to 1,000,000 distinct CDR3 sequences; roughly 48% appear just once. The ten biggest clones cover around 15% of the sample. The specimen sequenced was blood. The receptors stem from a man aged 30-40 years in good health.

The CDR3 here is CASSPSRGSEKLFF. The DNA of the CDR3 is TGTGCCAGCAGCCCCTCCAGGGGTAGTGAAAAACTGTTTTTT. This rearrangement joins TRBV7-8 to TRBJ1-4; possible D gene TRBD1, 6 bases. Germline V gives CDR1 SGHVS, CDR2 FQNEAQ. The CDR3 has 14 residues. Trimming left V 5 bases short and J 7 bases short, with 14 bases between.

CDR3 region: CASSAGLATYNEQFF. In DNA, the CDR3 is TGTGCCAGCAGCGCGGGACTAGCGACCTACAATGAGCAGTTCTTC. The J gene is TRBJ2-1, the V gene TRBV5-5, with 10 bases that match TRBD2. J was trimmed by 2 bases and V by 4 bases; bases with no gene match: 3. The CDR3 sequence is 15 residues long. Germline V CDR1 and CDR2: SGHKS, YYEKEE (reference sequence).

Only a few counts were recorded for this clonotype. This chain links TRBV6-6 with TRBJ1-2; D possibly corresponds to TRBD1 (6 bases). Trimming took off 2 bases at V and 8 bases at J, with 12 bases between the two ends. CDR3 length: 13 amino acids. CDR1 and CDR2 (germline): MNHNY, SVGAGI (reference sequence). In DNA form, the CDR3 reads TGTGCCAGCAGTTACCTCAGGGGTTCCGGCTACACCTTC. The encoded protein is CASSYLRGSGYTF.

The V gene is TRBV29-1, the J gene TRBJ2-1; D remains unclear. In germline, CDR1 is SQVTM, CDR2 ANQGSEA. Trimming stripped 7 bases from V and 2 bases from J, with 12 bases between. The CDR3 is made up of 13 amino acids. DNA for the CDR3: TGCAGCGCCTCGACACGAACCTACAATGAGCAGTTCTTC. Translated, it gives CSASTRTYNEQFF.

In this sample, this clonotype turned up a few times. Relative to the germline gene, one junction end is altered; a read error may explain this. The chain uses TRBV12-3 or TRBV12-4 and TRBJ1-6; D remains unclear. The CDR3 contains 14 residues. CDR3 amino acids: CASSAQVVHSPLHF. In DNA form, the CDR3 reads TGTGCCAGCAGTGCGCAGGTTGTACATTCACCTCTCCACTTT.

The chain recombines TRBV20-1 with TRBJ2-7; 7 nucleotides agree with TRBD1. The junction had 6 bases not matched to a gene; V was cut back by 3 bases and J by 4 bases. The CDR3 runs to 13 residues. Germline CDR1 DFQATT, CDR2 SNEGSKA (reference sequence). The CDR3 sequence: CSASGDSEYEQYF. CDR3 sequence (DNA): TGCAGTGCTAGTGGGGACAGTGAATACGAGCAGTACTTC.

This chain links TRBV4-1 with TRBJ2-2; TRBD2 matches at 10 bases. Germline trimming cut 1 base from V and 4 bases from J; bases unmatched to any gene: 6. The germline CDR1 and CDR2 sequences are MGHRA and YSYEKL. The CDR3 sequence is 17 residues long. CDR3 loop: CASSQVPAGGATGELFF. The CDR3 region has the DNA TGCGCCAGCAGCCAAGTCCCAGCGGGGGGGGCCACCGGGGAGCTGTTTTTT.

This CDR3 is CASSQFLQGYNSPLHF. CDR3 bases: TGCGCCAGCAGCCAATTTCTACAGGGATATAATTCACCCCTCCACTTT. This chain uses TRBV5-1 with TRBJ1-6; D is possibly TRBD1 (6 bases). Trimming left V 4 bases short and J 4 bases short, with 15 bases between. Germline values: CDR1 SGHRS, CDR2 YFSETQ. The CDR3 spans 16 residues.